The 29 T cell receptor beta chains reported below all come from one sample, sequenced in a study of cytomegalovirus exposure and HLA in healthy donors. The PCR was carried out with 60 Vbeta primers and 13 Jbeta primers. Sequencing used immunoSEQ multiplex PCR; TCRdb keeps in-frame clones, though not all of them. The sample includes roughly 100,000 clones, under 85% of them seen just once. Sample: PBMCs. The receptors shown here come from a middle-aged woman in good health and CMV-seronegative.

The J gene is TRBJ1-2, the V gene TRBV7-9; possible D gene TRBD1, 6 bases. The germline V gene has CDR1 SEHNR and CDR2 FQNEAQ (reference sequence). The CDR3 runs 15 residues. V lost 6 bases and J 0 bases, leaving 14 bases between the germline ends. The CDR3 here is CASSRQAQANYGYTF. In DNA, the CDR3 is TGTGCCAGCAGTCGACAGGCTCAAGCTAACTATGGCTACACCTTC.

The V and J genes are TRBV6-5 and TRBJ2-1; 8 bases agree with TRBD2. V shed 6 bases, J shed 6 bases, and the junction held 10 bases outside the gene matches. Germline CDR1 MNHEY, CDR2 SVGAGI. The CDR3 consists of 15 residues. The CDR3 region is CASRKGSSGINEQFF. The CDR3 nucleotides are TGTGCCAGCAGAAAGGGCAGTAGCGGGATCAATGAGCAGTTCTTC.

This rearrangement joins TRBV28 to TRBJ2-5; TRBD2 matches 7 bases. CDR3 length equals 14 residues. In germline, CDR1 is MDHEN, CDR2 SYDVKM. V shed 7 bases and J 5 bases; nucleotides not matched to a gene: 10. CDR3: CASNTGYGGETQYF. Here the CDR3 DNA reads TGTGCCAGCAATACGGGGTACGGGGGGGAGACCCAGTACTTC.

The chain has TRBV7-9 and TRBJ2-3; D might be TRBD2 (6 bases). Germline values: CDR1 SEHNR, CDR2 FQNEAQ (reference sequence). V lost 7 bases, J lost 0 bases, and 14 bases lay in between. CDR3 size: 15 residues. CDR3 residues: CASTNSGTSTDTQYF. The CDR3 DNA sequence: TGTGCCAGCACCAATTCCGGGACTAGCACAGATACGCAGTATTTT.

This chain joins TRBV7-6 and TRBJ2-1; a possible D gene is TRBD1 (5 bases). Trimming took off 3 bases at V and 3 bases at J, with 12 bases between the two ends. Germline-derived CDR1 and CDR2 are SGHVS and FNYEAQ. This CDR3 region has 15 residues. CDR3 sequence: CASSLETDFYNEQFF. For the CDR3, the DNA is TGTGCCAGCAGCTTGGAGACAGACTTCTACAATGAGCAGTTCTTC.

The chain uses TRBV6-1 and TRBJ1-6; D unresolved. V was cut by 2 bases and J by 8 bases, with 10 bases left in between. The CDR3 runs to 14 residues. Germline loops: CDR1 MNHNS, CDR2 SASEGT. The CDR3, as DNA: TGTGCCAGCAGTGAACATAACAGTTATTCACCCCTCCACTTT. Translation: CASSEHNSYSPLHF.

The chain is built from TRBV7-8 and TRBJ1-3, with 7 bases that match TRBD1. CDR3 length: 16 amino acids. V lost 1 base, J lost 0 bases, and 3 bases stayed unmatched. Germline V gene lookup returns CDR1 SGHVS and CDR2 FQNEAQ. The CDR3: CASSLGTGSSGNTIYF. The CDR3 nucleotides are TGTGCCAGCAGCTTAGGGACAGGCTCCTCTGGAAACACCATATATTTT. The variable domain in full, completed from reference TRBV7-8 and TRBJ1-3, reads GAGVSQSPRYKVAKRGQDVALRCDPISGHVSLFWYQQALGQGPEFLTYFQNEAQLDKSGLPSDRFFAERPEGSVSTLKIQRTQQEDSAVYLCASSLGTGSSGNTIYFGEGSWLTVV.

The rearrangement links TRBV5-1 to TRBJ2-3, with 8 bases fitting TRBD2. Per the germline V gene, CDR1 is SGHRS and CDR2 is YFSETQ. Losses at the gene ends were 7 bases for V and 2 bases for J; bases not matched to a gene: 6. This CDR3 contains 14 residues. CDR3 DNA sequence: TGCGCCAGCCGCGGTAGCGGGAACACAGATACGCAGTATTTT. It encodes CASRGSGNTDTQYF. Together with reference TRBV5-1 and TRBJ2-3, the CDR3 gives the full variable domain: KAGVTQTPRYLIKTRGQQVTLSCSPISGHRSVSWYQQTPGQGLQFLFEYFSETQRNKGNFPGRFSGRQFSNSRSEMNVSTLELGDSALYLCASRGSGNTDTQYFGPGTRLTVL.

The rearrangement joins TRBV28 to TRBJ2-3, with a tentative D call TRBD2 (5 bases). V was cut by 6 bases and J by 4 bases, with 14 bases left in between. The germline CDR1 and CDR2 sequences are MDHEN and SYDVKM. This CDR3 has 14 amino acids. CDR3 sequence: CASRRAGFADTQYF. The CDR3 DNA reads TGTGCCAGCAGGCGGGCCGGTTTTGCAGATACGCAGTATTTT. The full variable domain, in which reference TRBV28 and TRBJ2-3 provide the parts outside the CDR3, is DVKVTQSSRYLVKRTGEKVFLECVQDMDHENMFWYRQDPGLGLRLIYFSYDVKMKEKGDIPEGYSVSREKKERFSLILESASTNQTSMYLCASRRAGFADTQYFGPGTRLTVL.

This chain joins TRBV29-1 and TRBJ1-2; D may be TRBD1 (6 bases). This CDR3 region has 11 residues. Germline V gives CDR1 SQVTM, CDR2 ANQGSEA. Trimming left V 7 bases short and J 5 bases short, with 11 bases between. The CDR3 nucleotides read TGCAGCGCCGGACAGAGGTATGGCTACACCTTC. Protein sequence: CSAGQRYGYTF.

This rearrangement joins TRBV5-4 to TRBJ2-1, with D tentatively TRBD2 (6 bases). This CDR3 region has 14 residues. Germline V gene lookup returns CDR1 SGHNT and CDR2 YYREEE (reference sequence). The V and J ends lost 3 bases and 4 bases respectively, with 11 bases between them. CDR3 protein: CASSSGTSYNEQFF. The CDR3 coding sequence is TGTGCCAGCAGCTCCGGGACTTCTTACAATGAGCAGTTCTTC.

This clone has only a few counts. The chain links TRBV6-1 to TRBJ2-7; D might be TRBD1 (6 bases). The CDR3 is made up of 15 amino acids. V lost 4 bases and J 3 bases, leaving 16 bases between the germline ends. CDR1 MNHNS and CDR2 SASEGT come from the germline V gene. Here the CDR3 DNA reads TGTGCCAGCAGTGGTTCCGGGACACTACACTACGAGCAGTACTTC. It specifies CASSGSGTLHYEQYF.

This chain joins TRBV13 and TRBJ2-7; 13 bases fit TRBD2. V was clipped by 4 bases and J by 3 bases; unmatched bases: 3. Germline V gene data show CDR1 as PRHDT and CDR2 as FYEKMQ (reference sequence). The CDR3 consists of 15 residues. This CDR3 is CASSSRLAGGYEQYF. The DNA for the CDR3 is TGTGCCAGCAGCTCCCGACTAGCGGGAGGCTACGAGCAGTACTTC.

This clone was recorded once. The chain recombines TRBV28 with TRBJ2-3; TRBD1 might be the D (5 bases). Germline V gives CDR1 MDHEN, CDR2 SYDVKM. This CDR3 is built from 18 residues. Trimming stripped 6 bases from V and 2 bases from J, with 24 bases between. The CDR3 reads CASSQLAGNGVDTDTQYF. The CDR3 DNA sequence: TGTGCCAGCAGCCAATTAGCAGGGAATGGGGTAGACACAGATACGCAGTATTTT.

This chain joins TRBV5-1 and TRBJ2-5; TRBD1 agrees at 7 bases. CDR3 length: 14 amino acids. The junction had 5 bases not matched to a gene; V was cut back by 4 bases and J by 2 bases. Germline V gene sequence: CDR1 SGHRS, CDR2 YFSETQ. Here the CDR3 reads CASSPGTAQETQYF. The CDR3 coding sequence is TGCGCCAGCAGCCCGGGGACAGCGCAAGAGACCCAGTACTTC.

The chain recombines TRBV5-1 with TRBJ1-3; 7 bases align to TRBD1. The germline gives CDR1 SGHRS, CDR2 YFSETQ. The CDR3 totals 15 residues. V dropped 0 bases and J dropped 4; count of bases not matched to a gene: 4. CDR3 in DNA: TGCGCCAGCAGCTTGGAAGGGGGCAAAGGAAACACCATATATTTT. It is translated as CASSLEGGKGNTIYF. The full variable domain, with the rest looked up from reference TRBV5-1 and TRBJ1-3, is KAGVTQTPRYLIKTRGQQVTLSCSPISGHRSVSWYQQTPGQGLQFLFEYFSETQRNKGNFPGRFSGRQFSNSRSEMNVSTLELGDSALYLCASSLEGGKGNTIYFGEGSWLTVV.

V is TRBV19 and J is TRBJ2-3; TRBD2 aligns across 7 bases. V lost 7 bases, J lost 0 bases, and 4 bases stayed unmatched. The CDR3 length is 14 residues. CDR1 and CDR2 (germline): LNHDA, SQIVND (reference sequence). The CDR3 region is CASTRDYSTDTQYF. DNA for the CDR3: TGTGCCAGTACCCGGGACTACAGCACAGATACGCAGTATTTT.

The chain recombines TRBV9 with TRBJ1-3, with D possibly matching TRBD1 (5 bases). The germline gives CDR1 SGDLS, CDR2 YYNGEE. The CDR3 consists of 15 residues. V lost 3 bases and J lost 2, with 12 bases in between. CDR3: CASSESGTPGNTIYF. The CDR3 DNA sequence: TGTGCCAGCAGCGAGAGCGGGACGCCTGGAAACACCATATATTTT.

The rearrangement uses TRBV9 and TRBJ2-7; 7 nucleotides agree with TRBD1. Germline assignment: CDR1 SGDLS and CDR2 YYNGEE. The CDR3 runs 13 residues. J lost 5 bases, V lost 3 bases, and 5 bases had no gene match. The CDR3 bases are TGTGCCAGCAGCGAACAGGGGTCCAACGAGCAGTACTTC. Its protein is CASSEQGSNEQYF. Looking up the rest from reference TRBV9 and TRBJ2-7 gives the full variable domain: DSGVTQTPKHLITATGQRVTLRCSPRSGDLSVYWYQQSLDQGLQFLIQYYNGEERAKGNILERFSAQQFPDLHSELNLSSLELGDSALYFCASSEQGSNEQYFGPGTRLTVT.

The rearrangement joins TRBV9 to TRBJ1-2; D is perhaps TRBD1 (5 bases). The V gene lost 3 bases and the J gene lost 5 bases, with 14 bases spanning the gap. The CDR3 length is 14 residues. Germline V gene lookup returns CDR1 SGDLS and CDR2 YYNGEE. CDR3: CASSDPGLPYGYTF. In DNA, the CDR3 is TGTGCCAGCAGCGACCCGGGACTTCCGTATGGCTACACCTTC.

This rearrangement joins TRBV9 to TRBJ1-2, with D unclear. The CDR3 is made up of 15 amino acids. Per the germline V gene, CDR1 is SGDLS and CDR2 is YYNGEE. Trimming took off 4 bases at V and 6 bases at J, with 19 bases between the two ends. CDR3 residues: CASSPPSAGYDGYTF. For the CDR3, the DNA is TGTGCCAGCAGCCCCCCCTCTGCGGGCTATGATGGCTACACCTTC.

This chain links TRBV28 with TRBJ2-7, with 7 bases fitting TRBD1. Germline V lookup: CDR1 MDHEN, CDR2 SYDVKM. With 6 bases clipped from V and 0 bases from J, the junction kept 8 bases outside the gene matches. The CDR3 length is 15 residues. CDR3 in DNA: TGTGCCAGCAGGACACAGGGGTCGAGCTCCTACGAGCAGTACTTC. The encoded protein is CASRTQGSSSYEQYF. The variable domain in full, with the rest retrieved from reference TRBV28 and TRBJ2-7, is DVKVTQSSRYLVKRTGEKVFLECVQDMDHENMFWYRQDPGLGLRLIYFSYDVKMKEKGDIPEGYSVSREKKERFSLILESASTNQTSMYLCASRTQGSSSYEQYFGPGTRLTVT.

V is TRBV18 and J is TRBJ1-4; 7 positions match TRBD1. Germline CDR1 and CDR2: KGHSH and LQKENI. The CDR3 contains 14 residues. After removal of 9 bases from V and 1 base from J, the junction contained 5 bases not matched to a gene. CDR3 nucleotide sequence: TGTGCCAGTCAAGGGACAGAAACTAATGAAAAACTGTTTTTT. Its translation: CASQGTETNEKLFF.

This clone was found a few times. The V gene is TRBV4-3, the J gene TRBJ1-5; 10 nucleotides agree with TRBD1. Germline CDR1 LGHNA, CDR2 YSLEER. CDR3 length: 15 residues. V was pared by 0 bases and J by 10 bases, with 6 bases of the junction left unmatched. The CDR3 DNA is TGCGCCAGCAGCCAAGATGAGGGACAGGGGTTCCCCCAGCATTTT. Its translation: CASSQDEGQGFPQHF.

The DNA of the CDR3 is TGCGCCAGCAGCCCATTAGAGCGGGAGGGCCCCAGGAATGAGCAGTTCTTC. Its translation: CASSPLEREGPRNEQFF. The V gene is TRBV4-1, the J gene TRBJ2-1; 10 bases are shared with TRBD2. The CDR3 consists of 17 residues. Trimming took 4 bases from V and 7 from J; bases not matched to a gene: 13. Germline V gives CDR1 MGHRA, CDR2 YSYEKL.

This sequence joins TRBV28 and TRBJ1-6; D is ambiguous. V was cut by 4 bases and J by 9 bases, with 4 bases left in between. The CDR3 covers 11 residues. Looked up from germline, CDR1 is MDHEN and CDR2 is SYDVKM. The chain's CDR3 is CASSSSSPLHF. The CDR3 bases are TGTGCCAGCAGTTCGTCTTCACCCCTCCACTTT.

Details on this clone: Other DNA sequences of this sample code for an identical CDR3. CDR3 coding DNA: TGTGCCAGTAGTATAGGGGGCGCTGGGGCCAACGTCCTGACTTTC. It translates to CASSIGGAGANVLTF. The rearrangement uses TRBV19 and TRBJ2-6; tentative D call: TRBD1 (5 bases). Germline values: CDR1 LNHDA, CDR2 SQIVND (reference sequence). The germline V and J ends were trimmed by 1 base and 2 bases, with 6 bases remaining between them. The CDR3 spans 15 residues.

This rearrangement joins TRBV21-1 to TRBJ1-2; TRBD1 is the table's D call, not checked against the DNA. TRBV21-1 has pseudogene status. The CDR3 runs 15 residues. The CDR3, as DNA: TGTGCCAGCAGCAAACTAGACAGGGGGCTTTATGGCTACACCTTC. Translated: CASSKLDRGLYGYTF.

V and J are TRBV5-1 and TRBJ1-4; no reliable D call. Germline CDR1 SGHRS, CDR2 YFSETQ. The length of the CDR3 is 15 residues. V lost 0 bases, J lost 0 bases, and 6 bases lay in between. The CDR3 region is CASSLGHATNEKLFF. In nucleotides, the CDR3 is TGCGCCAGCAGCTTGGGACATGCAACTAATGAAAAACTGTTTTTT.